The 8 T cell receptor beta chains in this list originate from one sample, sequenced in a study of graft-versus-host responses after intestinal transplantation. Generated by immunoSEQ multiplex PCR, the TCRdb table keeps only in-frame clones and is missing some. The sample yields about 21,000 clones, 55% to 70% seen once. The material sequenced was alloreactive CD4+ T cells from a mixed lymphocyte reaction culture, taken before intestinal transplant. The subset was: CFSE-low proliferating T cells sorted from roughly six-day pre-transplant mixed lymphocyte reaction (GvH or HvG direction). The receptors here all came from a human patient who received an intestinal transplant.

The chain carries TRBV10-3 and TRBJ2-7; 12 bases are shared with TRBD2. The V gene end was trimmed by 2 bases and the J gene end by 4 bases; junction bases not matched to a gene: 6. This CDR3 has 16 amino acids. Germline-derived CDR1 and CDR2 are ENHRY and SYGVKD. The DNA of the CDR3 is TGTGCCATCAGTGAGAGGGCTAGCGGGGGGGCTTACGAGCAGTACTTC. Its translation is CAISERASGGAYEQYF.

The chain links TRBV29-1 to TRBJ2-1; D not certain. Trimming took off 7 bases at V and 5 bases at J, with 12 bases between the two ends. Germline V gene lookup returns CDR1 SQVTM and CDR2 ANQGSEA. This CDR3 is 12 amino acids long. The CDR3 protein is CSATAVNNEQFF. For the CDR3, the DNA is TGCAGCGCGACCGCGGTAAACAATGAGCAGTTCTTC.

The V call is TRBV5-6, the J call TRBJ1-5; D possibly corresponds to TRBD1 (5 bases). This CDR3 contains 13 residues. CDR1 is SGHDT, CDR2 YYEEEE, per germline. V lost 0 bases to trimming and J lost 7 bases, with 8 bases between them. Here the CDR3 reads CASSLGRGQPQHF. The CDR3 DNA reads as TGTGCCAGCAGCTTGGGGCGGGGGCAGCCCCAGCATTTT. The whole variable domain, remainder taken from reference TRBV5-6 and TRBJ1-5, is DAGVTQSPTHLIKTRGQQVTLRCSPKSGHDTVSWYQQALGQGPQFIFQYYEEEERQRGNFPDRFSGHQFPNYSSELNVNALLLGDSALYLCASSLGRGQPQHFGDGTRLSIL.

The chain links TRBV9 to TRBJ2-2; 8 bases agree with TRBD1. Unmatched junction bases numbered 6, after V lost 4 bases and J lost 4 bases. The germline CDR1 and CDR2 sequences are SGDLS and YYNGEE. The CDR3 runs to 15 residues. Here the CDR3 reads CASSPWTGITGELFF. In nucleotides, the CDR3 is TGTGCCAGCAGCCCCTGGACAGGGATCACCGGGGAGCTGTTTTTT.

The chain couples TRBV10-3 to TRBJ2-7; TRBD1 matches 7 bases. Looked up from germline, CDR1 is ENHRY and CDR2 is SYGVKD. Trimming took 6 bases from V and 3 from J; bases not matched to a gene: 8. This CDR3 is 14 amino acids long. CDR3: CAIRASGQIYEQYF. CDR3 nucleotides: TGTGCCATCAGGGCCTCGGGACAGATCTACGAGCAGTACTTC.

The V call is TRBV5-1, the J call TRBJ2-1, with D possibly matching TRBD1 (6 bases). Trimming cost V 3 bases and J 2 bases, with 12 bases left between them. The CDR3 is 15 amino acids. The germline V gene has CDR1 SGHRS and CDR2 YFSETQ. The CDR3 loop is CASSSGALTYNEQFF. Here the CDR3 DNA reads TGCGCCAGCAGCTCAGGGGCTCTAACCTACAATGAGCAGTTCTTC.

The V and J genes are TRBV5-5 and TRBJ1-2; possibly TRBD1 for D (5 bases). V was trimmed by 0 bases and J by 3 bases, leaving 9 bases between them. The CDR3 runs 14 residues. Germline values: CDR1 SGHKS, CDR2 YYEKEE (reference sequence). The CDR3 coding sequence is TGTGCCAGCAGCTTGGCCAGGGATCACTATGGCTACACCTTC. Its translation: CASSLARDHYGYTF.

This clone turned up a few times. V usage is TRBV9 and J usage is TRBJ2-2; 7 bases are a match to TRBD2. The germline CDR1 and CDR2 sequences are SGDLS and YYNGEE. Trimming removed 4 bases from V and 0 bases from J; junction bases left unmatched: 3. The CDR3 totals 15 residues. The CDR3 loop is CASSSRGANTGELFF. As DNA, the CDR3 is TGTGCCAGCAGCAGTCGGGGGGCGAACACCGGGGAGCTGTTTTTT.